A single sample is the source of the 8 T cell receptor beta chains below, sequenced in a study of T cell responses to AZD1222 COVID-19 vaccine. Clones were sequenced by immunoSEQ multiplex PCR, and TCRdb holds only the in-frame ones, with some missing. This sample has some 130,000 clones; over 75% occur once, and the top ten carry less than 4%. The specimen comprised peripheral blood, sampled on day 0 of AZD1222 vaccination. These receptors were taken from an adult in good health.

This clone occurred once. The J gene is TRBJ1-2, the V gene TRBV19; possible D gene TRBD1, 5 bases. This CDR3 spans 16 amino acids. Per germline, CDR1 LNHDA and CDR2 SQIVND (reference sequence). V lost 5 bases and J 10 bases, leaving 26 bases between the germline ends. Written as DNA, the CDR3 is TGTGCCAGTAGTCGGCCGGGTGGCATGGGGCCTCTGGACTACACCTTC. Protein sequence: CASSRPGGMGPLDYTF.

This chain links TRBV6-5 with TRBJ1-2; D is unclear. CDR3 length: 15 residues. CDR1 and CDR2 (germline): MNHEY, SVGAGI. V shed 2 bases and J shed 0 bases, with 10 bases lying between them. CDR3 in amino acids: CASSYEGGSNYGYTF. CDR3 in DNA: TGTGCCAGCAGTTACGAGGGCGGTTCTAACTATGGCTACACCTTC.

The sample holds one count of this clone. The rearrangement uses TRBV27 and TRBJ2-1; perhaps TRBD2 as D (6 bases). This CDR3 is built from 14 residues. The germline V and J ends were trimmed by 7 bases and 7 bases, with 17 bases remaining between them. Germline values: CDR1 MNHEY, CDR2 SMNVEV (reference sequence). CDR3 region: CASKLGLPGNEQFF. The CDR3 coding sequence is TGTGCCAGCAAATTGGGACTCCCCGGGAATGAGCAGTTCTTC.

The DNA for the CDR3 is TGTGCCACCAGCATACCACAGGGAATCAGGGCTTTCTTT. Encoded protein: CATSIPQGIRAFF. The chain joins TRBV15 to TRBJ1-1; the D gene is possibly TRBD1 (6 bases). The CDR3 length is 13 residues. The germline V gene has CDR1 LNHNV and CDR2 YYDKDF (reference sequence). The V and J ends lost 4 bases and 11 bases respectively, with 17 bases between them. The entire variable domain, with the rest obtained from reference TRBV15 and TRBJ1-1, is as follows: DAMVIQNPRYQVTQFGKPVTLSCSQTLNHNVMYWYQQKSSQAPKLLFHYYDKDFNNEADTPDNFQSRRPNTSFCFLDIRSPGLGDTAMYLCATSIPQGIRAFFGQGTRLTVV.

The genes are TRBV25-1 and TRBJ1-2; no definite D call. The CDR3 has 14 amino acids. The germline V gene has CDR1 MGHDK and CDR2 SYGVNS. The V end was cut by 4 bases, the J end by 8 bases, with 17 bases between. CDR3 DNA sequence: TGTGCCAGCAGTGCCATAGGACTTACTAGGGGCTACACCTTC. It specifies CASSAIGLTRGYTF.

The chain is built from TRBV5-6 and TRBJ1-3; no definite D call. V was clipped by 6 bases and J by 1 base, with 14 bases between them. The CDR3 spans 15 residues. From germline, CDR1 is SGHDT and CDR2 YYEEEE. Here the CDR3 DNA reads TGTGCCAGCACGACCTCCTTCGGATCTGGAAACACCATATATTTT. Its protein product is CASTTSFGSGNTIYF.

The chain couples TRBV5-1 to TRBJ1-5, with D unclear. Trimming shortened V by 4 bases and J by 0 bases, and 11 bases separated the two germline ends. Germline V gives CDR1 SGHRS, CDR2 YFSETQ. This CDR3 comprises 15 residues. CDR3 in amino acids: CASSAGPASNQPQHF. The CDR3, as DNA: TGCGCCAGCAGCGCCGGACCGGCTAGCAATCAGCCCCAGCATTTT.

This chain joins TRBV3-1 (or the pseudogene TRBV3-2) and TRBJ1-5; 9 bases match TRBD1. Per the germline V gene, CDR1 is LGHDT and CDR2 is YNNKEL (reference sequence). This CDR3 region has 16 residues. V shed 4 bases and J 10 bases; nucleotides not matched to a gene: 14. The CDR3 loop reads CASSRQGQGFGKPQHF. For the CDR3, the DNA is TGTGCCAGCAGCCGTCAGGGACAGGGATTCGGTAAACCCCAGCATTTT.